This paragraph reports one T cell receptor beta chain. This entry comes from a study of blood T cell repertoires in COVID-19. At the level of the study: Acute-phase and convalescent COVID-19 samples originated in the United States, Italy and Spain. PBMCs, B-cell-depleted T cells, or T cells provided the cDNA or gDNA that made up the material.

In the authors' workflow: Estimation of nucleated cell counts was performed using reference gene primer amplification. Generated by immunoSEQ multiplex PCR, the TCRdb table keeps only in-frame clones and is missing some. V and J calls and clone size follow that table, whereas D and trimming were derived from the DNA. Altogether about 210,000 clones are present, roughly 86% being singletons, with the ten largest covering 9.5% to 15%. The germline V gene encodes CDR1 LGHDT and CDR2 YNNKEL (reference sequence). This CDR3 region has 12 residues. V lost 4 bases to trimming and J lost 2 bases, with 6 bases between them.

The rearrangement joins TRBV3-1 (or the pseudogene TRBV3-2) to TRBJ2-7; TRBD1 is a possible D gene (5 bases). The specimen sequenced was peripheral blood. The TCR was taken from a woman in her forties with acute or convalescent COVID-19. CDR3 protein: CASSLTAYEQYF. CDR3 nucleotides: TGTGCCAGCAGCCTGACAGCCTACGAGCAGTACTTC.